The rows below give T cell receptor beta chains drawn from one sample of a study of blood T cells in healthy people across ages. TCRdb fed the 5' RACE reads into MiXCR, producing one record per CDR3 protein. This repertoire shows around 800,000 distinct CDR3 sequences, about 26% found once; its top ten account for 2.5% to 3.5%. This sample also belongs to another study, concerning T cells of mothers and their children.

Sequencing was carried out using blood. The receptors originated from a boy younger than 18 in good health. CDR3s include the opening cysteine and the closing phenylalanine or tryptophan. A D gene is named only where the DNA matches it firmly. The size field is filled for only some rows; it gives once, few, many or a size class.

TRBJ2-5,.,.,TRBV3-1,TGTGCCAGCAGCCAAGTCGACGGGCGGCCCGTAATAAAGACCCAGTACTTC,CASSQVDGRPVIKTQYF
TRBJ2-7,few,TRBD1,TRBV7-6,TGTGCCAGCAGCCTAAGGACAGGGAACTACGAGCAGTACTTC,CASSLRTGNYEQYF
TRBJ1-2,few,TRBD1,TRBV6-5,TGTGCCAGCAGTCACCCGACAGGGGCGCCTGGCTACACCTTC,CASSHPTGAPGYTF
TRBJ2-5,many,TRBD2,TRBV9,TGTGCCAGCAGCGCCGGGGGGGCGGGGGAGACCCAGTACTTC,CASSAGGAGETQYF
TRBJ1-5,.,.,TRBV7-9,TGTGCCAGCAGCTTAGCAGGGGACTTCAATCAGCCCCAGCATTTT,CASSLAGDFNQPQHF
TRBJ1-5,few,TRBD1,TRBV27,TGTGCCAGCAGTTTTGCAGGGGGCACTAATCAGCCCCAGCATTTT,CASSFAGGTNQPQHF
TRBJ2-4,.,.,TRBV18,TGTGCCAGCTCACCCGTTAAAAACATTCAGTACTTC,CASSPVKNIQYF
TRBJ2-3,.,.,TRBV6-6,TGTGCCAGCAGTTGGGAGGGGGCAAGCACAGATACGCAGTATTTT,CASSWEGASTDTQYF
TRBJ2-7,.,.,TRBV30,TGTGCCTGGACGCCGGGGCCCTCCGAGCAGTACTTC,CAWTPGPSEQYF
TRBJ2-7,.,.,TRBV6-2/TRBV6-3,TGTGCCAGCAGTTACTCGAAGGCCGAGCAGTACTTC,CASSYSKAEQYF
TRBJ2-5,.,TRBD2,TRBV5-1,TGCGCCAGCACCGATCGGACTAGCGGGGAGACCCAGTACTTC,CASTDRTSGETQYF
TRBJ2-2,few,.,TRBV24-1,TGTGCCACCAGTGCCGCGGACGAGGACACCGGGGAGCTGTTTTTT,CATSAADEDTGELFF
TRBJ2-5,.,.,TRBV5-5,TGTGCCAGCAGTTCAGGGGGGGGAAAGACCCAGTACTTC,CASSSGGGKTQYF
TRBJ1-5,.,.,TRBV5-5,TGTGCCAGCAGCCCTAACGCGGGGGCCAATCAGCCCCAGCATTTT,CASSPNAGANQPQHF
TRBJ2-6,.,TRBD2,TRBV27,TGTGCCAGCAGTCCTCGGGGGGGCCTCTCTGGGGCCAACGTCCTGACTTTC,CASSPRGGLSGANVLTF
TRBJ2-4,.,.,TRBV4-1,TGCGCCAGCAGCCAAGGGGTTATCGGCAGAACCAAAAACATTCAGTGCTTC,CASSQGVIGRTKNIQCF
TRBJ2-3,many,TRBD2,TRBV28,TGTGCCAGCAGTCCAAGCCAGGGACTAGGGACGCAGTATTTT,CASSPSQGLGTQYF
TRBJ2-2,.,TRBD2,TRBV2,TGTGCCAGCAGTGACGGCGGGGGGAACGCCGGGGAGCTGTTTTTT,CASSDGGGNAGELFF
TRBJ2-1,few,TRBD2,TRBV20-1,TGCAGTGCTAGGACTAGCGGAGACTGGAATGAGCAGTTCTTC,CSARTSGDWNEQFF
TRBJ2-1,.,.,TRBV6-2/TRBV6-3,TGTGCCAGCAGTATCAACCAACTAGGGAGCTCCTACAACGAGCAGTTCTTC,CASSINQLGSSYNEQFF
TRBJ1-4,.,.,TRBV12-3/TRBV12-4,TGTGCCAGCAGTACAGGACAGAGAAGAGAAAAACTGTTTTTT,CASSTGQRREKLFF
TRBJ1-1,few,.,TRBV4-1,TGCGCCAGCAGCCCTGACAAGGAAGATGAAGCTTTCTTT,CASSPDKEDEAFF
TRBJ2-4,few,TRBD2,TRBV7-2,TGTGCCAGCAGCCAGGGACTAGGCAAAAACATTCAGTACTTC,CASSQGLGKNIQYF
TRBJ2-6,.,.,TRBV2,TGTGCCAGCAGGGGATCCCTGGAGGGGGCCAACGTCCTGACTTTC,CASRGSLEGANVLTF
TRBJ2-3,few,.,TRBV5-1,TGCGCCAGCAGCTTGGTCGGGGTTGGCACAGATACGCAGTATTTT,CASSLVGVGTDTQYF
TRBJ2-7,few,TRBD1,TRBV12-3/TRBV12-4,TGTGCCAGCAGCCGAACCGCCGGGACAGGGAAAAACGAGCAGTACTTC,CASSRTAGTGKNEQYF
TRBJ2-5,few,.,TRBV7-6,TGTGCCAGCAGCCCTAGAGCAGTAGAGACCCAGTACTTC,CASSPRAVETQYF
TRBJ1-6,.,TRBD1,TRBV9,TGTGCCAGCAGTGGGGGACAGCTGGGATCACCCCTCCACTTT,CASSGGQLGSPLHF
TRBJ2-7,.,.,TRBV29-1,TGCAGCGTTTCCCGGGACGGAAGTCCGGACGAGCAGTACTTC,CSVSRDGSPDEQYF
TRBJ2-5,few,.,TRBV12-3/TRBV12-4,TGTGCCAGCAGTTTGGCACAGGGACACCAAGAGACCCAGTACTTC,CASSLAQGHQETQYF
TRBJ2-1,.,TRBD1,TRBV5-5,TGTGCCAGCAGCTTGGCCGGCCAGGGGACAGGGCTGAATGAGCAGTTCTTC,CASSLAGQGTGLNEQFF
TRBJ1-2,.,.,TRBV30,TGTGCCTGGATTTCCCGGAGGGCCTACTATGGCTACACCTTC,CAWISRRAYYGYTF
TRBJ2-5,.,TRBD2,TRBV7-2,TGTGCCAGCATACTAGCGGGGGGAGGCTGGGTGGGGACCCAGTACTTC,CASILAGGGWVGTQYF
TRBJ2-7,.,.,TRBV5-1,TGCGCCAGCAGCTCTGGAGGTCCGGCGGCGGAGCAGTACTTC,CASSSGGPAAEQYF
TRBJ1-1,.,.,TRBV14,TGTGCCAGCAGCCAAGTCCCCGGGGCTTCGAGGGGAAACACTGACGCTTTCTTT,CASSQVPGASRGNTDAFF
TRBJ1-1,few,.,TRBV5-1,TGCGCCAGCAGCTTGGGACAGCTTATGAACACTGAAGCTTTCTTT,CASSLGQLMNTEAFF
TRBJ1-3,.,.,TRBV20-1,TGCAGTGCTAGAGTAGAAGCTGGAAACACCATATATTTT,CSARVEAGNTIYF
TRBJ2-1,many,.,TRBV28,TGTGCCAGCAGTGCCCCCTCCTACAATGAGCAGTTCTTC,CASSAPSYNEQFF
TRBJ2-2,.,.,TRBV29-1,TGCAGCGTTGAAATAAACGGGGTGAACACCGGGGAGCTGTTTTTT,CSVEINGVNTGELFF
TRBJ2-7,.,TRBD2,TRBV20-1,TGCAGTGCTAGGCCTTCACCAGGACTAGCGGGGGGGCAGGTTTACGAGCAGTACTTC,CSARPSPGLAGGQVYEQYF
TRBJ1-2,.,.,TRBV24-1,TGTGCCACGTCCGCGGATTATGGCTACACCTTC,CATSADYGYTF
TRBJ2-5,few,TRBD1,TRBV11-2,TGTGCCAGCAGCTTAGCCCTCCAGGGGGCGGAGACCCAGTACTTC,CASSLALQGAETQYF
TRBJ2-5,.,TRBD2,TRBV15,TGTGTCACCAGCAGAGTCCCAGCGGGGGGGCCGGTGGAGACCCAGTACTTC,CVTSRVPAGGPVETQYF
TRBJ2-2,few,.,TRBV28,TGTGCCAGCAGTTTGTACAGCGCGAACACCGGGGAGCTGTTTTTT,CASSLYSANTGELFF
TRBJ2-7,few,.,TRBV7-9,TGTGCCAGCAGCTTGGAAGTCGGGGGCGAGCAGTACTTC,CASSLEVGGEQYF
TRBJ2-7,.,.,TRBV6-6,TGTGCCAGCAGTTCAGAGGGACAAACCGCCCACGAGCAGTACTTC,CASSSEGQTAHEQYF
TRBJ2-5,few,.,TRBV20-1,TGCAGTGCTAGCCCTCCTCCGGCGGAGACCCAGTACTTC,CSASPPPAETQYF
TRBJ2-3,.,.,TRBV29-1,TGCAGCGTTGATACGGTGGGCCCCACAGATACGCAGTATTTT,CSVDTVGPTDTQYF
TRBJ2-7,.,.,TRBV18,TGTGCCAGCTCACCACGGGAGAGGGCCTACGAGCAGTACTTC,CASSPRERAYEQYF
TRBJ2-3,.,.,TRBV12-3/TRBV12-4,TGTGCCAGCACCGAGGGCCGGTACACAGATACGCAGTATTTT,CASTEGRYTDTQYF
TRBJ2-5,few,.,TRBV7-2,TGTGCCAGCAGCTCCTCGCTGGGGGCAAGAGAGACCCAGTACTTC,CASSSSLGARETQYF
TRBJ2-1,.,.,TRBV5-1,TGCGCCAGCAGCTACCGCCGAGGCCTTAACTCCTACAATGAGCAGTTCTTC,CASSYRRGLNSYNEQFF